The 15 T cell receptor beta chains below come from one sample, sequenced in a study of T cell responses to AZD1222 COVID-19 vaccine. Sequencing was performed with immunoSEQ multiplex PCR; in TCRdb, only in-frame clones are kept and a portion is missing. Of over 100,000 clones listed, roughly nine tenths are singletons. The sample here was peripheral blood, taken on day 0 of AZD1222 vaccination. The receptor source for this set is an adult in good health.

V is TRBV7-9 and J is TRBJ2-1; the D is unclear. Deletions cut 3 bases from V and 7 bases from J, with 10 bases between. Germline CDR1 SEHNR, CDR2 FQNEAQ (reference sequence). The CDR3 loop spans 13 amino acids. The CDR3 sequence: CASSLAWGNEQFF. Written as DNA, the CDR3 is TGTGCCAGCAGCTTGGCCTGGGGAAATGAGCAGTTCTTC.

The chain couples TRBV24-1 to TRBJ2-3, with 7 bases identical to TRBD1. The germline V gene encodes CDR1 KGHDR and CDR2 SFDVKD. The ends lost 7 bases at V and 6 bases at J; junction bases unmatched: 9. This CDR3 is built from 14 residues. In nucleotides, the CDR3 is TGTGCCACCAGGCCGCCAGGGGGTGGGGATACGCAGTATTTT. This gives the protein CATRPPGGGDTQYF.

J is TRBJ2-3 and V is TRBV11-1; 7 bases line up with TRBD2. From germline, CDR1 is SGHAT and CDR2 FQDESV (reference sequence). The CDR3 is made up of 14 amino acids. J lost 2 bases, V lost 5 bases, and 4 bases had no gene match. The CDR3 DNA reads TGTGCCAGCAGCCCTCGGGGGGTCACAGATACGCAGTATTTT. It yields the protein CASSPRGVTDTQYF.

Here the CDR3 reads CASSLLGQGAADTQYF. The CDR3 DNA reads as TGTGCCAGCAGCTTATTGGGACAGGGGGCGGCAGATACGCAGTATTTT. V is TRBV7-2 and J is TRBJ2-3, with 12 bases lining up with TRBD1. This CDR3 has 16 residues. Germline V CDR1 and CDR2: SGHTA, FQGNSA. Germline trimming cut 2 bases from V and 4 bases from J; bases unmatched to any gene: 4. The whole variable domain, remainder taken from reference TRBV7-2 and TRBJ2-3, is GAGVSQSPSNKVTEKGKDVELRCDPISGHTALYWYRQSLGQGLEFLIYFQGNSAPDKSGLPSDRFSAERTGGSVSTLTIQRTQQEDSAVYLCASSLLGQGAADTQYFGPGTRLTVL.

V is TRBV4-1 and J is TRBJ2-1; a possible D gene is TRBD2 (5 bases). Germline CDR1 is MGHRA and CDR2 is YSYEKL. The V end lost 4 bases, the J end lost 2 bases, and 15 bases lay between the germline ends. CDR3 length: 16 amino acids. Written as DNA, the CDR3 is TGCGCCAGCAGCCGCTTGACGGGGAGCACCTACAATGAGCAGTTCTTC. Translating gives CASSRLTGSTYNEQFF.

V and J are TRBV9 and TRBJ1-2; no clear D. Trimming pared 4 bases from V and 4 bases from J, leaving 14 bases between. The CDR3 length is 14 residues. Per germline, CDR1 SGDLS and CDR2 YYNGEE. In DNA form, the CDR3 reads TGTGCCAGCAGCCCACTGGGCGGATTCTATGGCTACACCTTC. Its translation: CASSPLGGFYGYTF.

This clone was recorded a few times. The V gene is TRBV7-2, the J gene TRBJ1-6; no clear D. Deletions cut 0 bases from V and 11 bases from J, with 11 bases between. Germline loops: CDR1 SGHTA, CDR2 FQGNSA. The CDR3 is 14 residues long. Here the CDR3 reads CASSLARLGAPLHF. The CDR3 nucleotides are TGTGCCAGCAGCTTAGCTCGGTTAGGCGCACCCCTCCACTTT.

The chain has TRBV5-4 and TRBJ2-3, with 8 nucleotides matching TRBD2. The CDR3 spans 15 residues. Germline V gene data show CDR1 as SGHNT and CDR2 as YYREEE (reference sequence). J was trimmed by 6 bases and V by 4 bases; bases with no gene match: 10. For the CDR3, the DNA is TGTGCCAGCAGCCGGGAGCGGGAGAGATCCGATACGCAGTATTTT. Translation: CASSRERERSDTQYF.

V gene TRBV29-1 combines with J gene TRBJ1-2; D call uncertain. The germline V and J ends were trimmed by 0 bases and 6 bases, with 11 bases remaining between them. This CDR3 contains 13 residues. Germline CDR1 and CDR2: SQVTM and ANQGSEA. CDR3 nucleotides: TGCAGCGTTGAAGAACGGGCAGCAGATGGCTACACCTTC. It translates to CSVEERAADGYTF.

This sequence joins TRBV5-4 and TRBJ2-7; no clear D gene. Trimming removed 2 bases from V and 3 bases from J, with 9 bases in between. The CDR3 totals 13 residues. In germline, CDR1 is SGHNT, CDR2 YYREEE (reference sequence). CDR3 bases: TGTGCCAGCAGCTTCGGAGCGTTCTACGAGCAGTACTTC. It specifies CASSFGAFYEQYF. Drawing the rest from reference TRBV5-4 and TRBJ2-7, the complete variable domain is ETGVTQSPTHLIKTRGQQVTLRCSSQSGHNTVSWYQQALGQGPQFIFQYYREEENGRGNFPPRFSGLQFPNYSSELNVNALELDDSALYLCASSFGAFYEQYFGPGTRLTVT.

This chain joins TRBV7-6 and TRBJ1-2; D not resolved. Germline values: CDR1 SGHVS, CDR2 FNYEAQ. Deletions cut 1 base from V and 8 bases from J, with 11 bases between. The CDR3 is made up of 13 amino acids. The CDR3 DNA follows: TGTGCCAGCAGCTTAGGGCTAGGTTTGGGCTACACCTTC. It is translated as CASSLGLGLGYTF.

The rearrangement links TRBV4-1 to TRBJ1-5; a possible D gene is TRBD1 (5 bases). V gave up 3 bases and J gave up 7 bases, with 13 bases separating them. This CDR3 contains 14 residues. CDR1 and CDR2 (germline): MGHRA, YSYEKL. The CDR3 reads CASSQPRDGQPQHF. The CDR3 DNA is TGCGCCAGCAGCCAGCCCAGGGATGGCCAGCCCCAGCATTTT.

The rearrangement joins TRBV19 to TRBJ2-1, with D possibly matching TRBD1 (6 bases). Trimming removed 5 bases at V and 5 bases at J, with 13 bases between. CDR3 size: 14 residues. The germline V gene has CDR1 LNHDA and CDR2 SQIVND (reference sequence). For the CDR3, the DNA is TGTGCCAGTAGTCGGCAGGGGCTTAACAATGAGCAGTTCTTC. Amino acids: CASSRQGLNNEQFF.

The chain is built from TRBV6-1 and TRBJ2-7, with 8 nucleotides matching TRBD2. With V trimmed by 7 bases and J by 2 bases, 4 bases remained unmatched. CDR1 and CDR2 (germline): MNHNS, SASEGT. This CDR3 is built from 13 residues. CDR3 in DNA: TGTGCCAGCATGCGGGGGGTTACCTACGAGCAGTACTTC. Translated, it gives CASMRGVTYEQYF.

The sample holds one count of this clone. The gene calls are TRBV7-6 and TRBJ1-3; TRBD1 aligns across 7 bases. This CDR3 contains 16 residues. Germline V lookup: CDR1 SGHVS, CDR2 FNYEAQ. V shed 5 bases and J 0 bases; nucleotides not matched to a gene: 7. This CDR3 reads CASSLGQVFSGNTIYF. CDR3 nucleotide sequence: TGTGCCAGCAGCCTAGGACAGGTTTTCTCTGGAAACACCATATATTTT.